The rows below give T cell receptor beta chains drawn from one sample of a study of CD8+CD57+ T cells in acquired aplastic anemia. MiXCR was run by TCRdb on the reads, yielding one entry per CDR3 protein. The sample lists under 350,000 distinct CDR3 sequences; approximately 55% were seen once. Sequencing was performed on sorted CD4+, CD8+, or CD8+CD57+ T cells (not recorded which) from PBMCs. These receptors all stem from a human donor with severe aplastic anemia or a healthy control (not recorded which). CDR3s include the opening cysteine and the closing phenylalanine or tryptophan. Each record gives: V gene, CDR3 length, D gene, J gene, clone size, CDR3 protein, CDR3 DNA. A D gene is named only where the DNA matches it firmly. Expanded clones are given a class, and other clones once, few, many or no size at all.

TRBV7-9,17,TRBD1,TRBJ2-1,NA,CASSLAVGQGAYNEQFF,TGTGCCAGCAGCTTAGCCGTCGGGCAGGGGGCCTACAATGAGCAGTTCTTC
TRBV25-1,14,NA,TRBJ2-1,NA,CASLMGTAYNEQFF,TGTGCCAGCCTCATGGGGACGGCCTACAATGAGCAGTTCTTC
TRBV12-3/TRBV12-4,13,TRBD2,TRBJ2-4,many,CASTLLPLATQYF,TGTGCCAGCACCCTCCTCCCACTAGCGACGCAGTACTTC
TRBV25-1,14,NA,TRBJ2-5,NA,CASSSQTVQETQYF,TGTGCCAGCAGTAGTCAGACAGTACAAGAGACCCAGTACTTC
TRBV20-1,13,NA,TRBJ1-6,many,CSASQPNNSPLHF,TGCAGTGCTAGCCAGCCTAATAATTCACCCCTCCACTTT
TRBV19,15,NA,TRBJ1-2,NA,CASSDLLAAPRGYTF,TGTGCCAGTAGCGACCTACTCGCAGCCCCCAGAGGCTACACCTTC
TRBV6-5,14,NA,TRBJ2-3,many,CASTNGASTDTQYF,TGTGCCAGCACAAACGGGGCGAGCACAGATACGCAGTATTTT
TRBV7-8,14,NA,TRBJ1-6,few,CASNPRGGYSPLHF,TGTGCCAGCAACCCTCGTGGCGGCTATTCACCCCTCCACTTT
TRBV7-8,16,NA,TRBJ1-2,NA,CASSSRGGEPFYGYTF,TGTGCCAGCAGCTCCCGGGGGGGTGAACCGTTCTATGGCTACACCTTC
TRBV18,12,NA,TRBJ2-2,many,CASSPTDGELFF,TGTGCCAGCTCACCTACCGACGGGGAGCTGTTTTTT
TRBV10-3,15,NA,TRBJ1-1,NA,CAISGDEGVNTEAFF,TGTGCCATCAGTGGGGACGAGGGGGTGAACACTGAAGCTTTCTTT
TRBV10-3,13,NA,TRBJ1-1,NA,CATEVGANTEAFF,TGTGCCACCGAGGTTGGGGCCAACACTGAAGCTTTCTTT
TRBV5-1,18,TRBD2,TRBJ2-3,NA,CASSLGLLLAGGTDTQYF,TGTGCCAGCAGCTTAGGACTACTACTAGCGGGAGGCACAGATACGCAGTATTTT
TRBV27,16,NA,TRBJ2-7,many,CASRTGAGQRSYEQYF,TGTGCCAGCAGGACTGGAGCAGGACAAAGATCCTACGAGCAGTACTTC
TRBV20-1,13,TRBD1,TRBJ1-2,NA,CSAREGAGYGYTF,TGCAGTGCTAGGGAGGGGGCTGGGTATGGCTACACCTTC
TRBV20-1,14,TRBD1,TRBJ1-1,few,CSAGWTGQDTEAFF,TGCAGTGCTGGTTGGACAGGCCAGGACACTGAAGCTTTCTTT
TRBV29-1,14,TRBD1,TRBJ2-5,NA,CSVEGTGGSETQYF,TGCAGCGTGGAGGGGACAGGGGGTTCAGAGACCCAGTACTTC
TRBV7-8,14,NA,TRBJ1-3,NA,CASSLGFSGNTIYF,TGTGCCAGCAGCTTAGGCTTCTCTGGAAACACCATATATTTT
TRBV7-8,13,NA,TRBJ1-4,NA,CASSLGRPEKLFF,TGTGCCAGCAGCTTAGGCCGACCTGAAAAACTGTTTTTT
TRBV7-2,19,NA,TRBJ1-1,many,CASSLFDLWAGDGNTEAFF,TGTGCCAGCAGCTTATTTGACTTGTGGGCCGGTGATGGGAACACTGAAGCTTTCTTT
TRBV19,16,TRBD1,TRBJ2-5,many,CASSFSGQGAEKTQYF,TGTGCCAGTAGTTTCTCGGGACAGGGGGCGGAAAAGACCCAGTACTTC
TRBV7-8,15,TRBD1,TRBJ2-1,NA,CASSLDRGPYYEQFF,TGTGCCAGCAGCTTGGACAGGGGGCCTTACTATGAGCAGTTCTTC
TRBV11-3,14,TRBD1,TRBJ1-2,NA,CASSPSTGGDGYTF,TGTGCCAGCAGCCCCTCGACAGGGGGCGATGGCTACACCTTC
TRBV29-1,15,NA,TRBJ2-3,NA,CSVARTADSTDTQYF,TGCAGCGTTGCCCGGACAGCCGATAGCACAGATACGCAGTATTTT
TRBV5-1,12,NA,TRBJ2-1,NA,CASNPDAGEQFF,TGCGCCAGCAACCCGGACGCCGGGGAGCAGTTCTTC
TRBV7-2,15,NA,TRBJ1-2,NA,CASSLEVISNYGYTF,TGTGCCAGCAGCTTAGAGGTAATCTCTAACTATGGCTACACCTTC
TRBV9,18,TRBD2,TRBJ2-7,NA,CASSAPGTSGHVRAEQYF,TGTGCCAGCAGCGCTCCCGGGACTAGCGGCCATGTTCGCGCCGAGCAGTACTTC
TRBV7-3,17,TRBD1,TRBJ1-1,NA,CASSPQVGDRANTEAFF,TGTGCCAGCAGCCCCCAGGTCGGGGACAGGGCGAACACTGAAGCTTTCTTT
TRBV19,14,TRBD1,TRBJ2-1,NA,CASSITGAYNEQFF,TGTGCCAGTAGTATAACAGGGGCCTACAATGAGCAGTTCTTC
TRBV20-1,13,TRBD2,TRBJ2-1,NA,CSASGYSGTGQFF,TGCAGTGCTAGTGGGTATAGCGGGACGGGTCAGTTCTTC
TRBV5-1,13,NA,TRBJ1-2,NA,CASSLEGDYGYTF,TGCGCCAGCAGCTTGGAGGGAGACTATGGCTACACCTTC
TRBV19,14,NA,TRBJ1-2,NA,CASSDSLPHYGYTF,TGTGCCAGTAGTGACAGTCTTCCCCACTATGGCTACACCTTC
TRBV7-2,17,TRBD1,TRBJ1-1,many,CASSRLGRDSWNTEAFF,TGTGCCAGCAGCCGATTAGGGCGGGACAGCTGGAACACTGAAGCTTTCTTT
TRBV19,19,NA,TRBJ2-5,once,CAQNPKPDGQRVLGETQYF,TGTGCCCAAAACCCTAAGCCGGACGGGCAGCGCGTCCTGGGGGAGACCCAGTACTTC
TRBV20-1,12,NA,TRBJ2-3,NA,CSANRATDTQYF,TGCAGTGCTAACCGGGCAACAGATACGCAGTATTTT
TRBV20-1,14,NA,TRBJ2-7,NA,CSAVLEYESYEQYF,TGCAGTGCTGTCTTAGAGTACGAATCCTACGAGCAGTACTTC
TRBV9,15,TRBD2,TRBJ2-1,NA,CASSVTSGRASEQFF,TGTGCCAGCAGTGTGACTAGCGGGAGGGCCAGTGAGCAGTTCTTC
TRBV11-2,12,NA,TRBJ2-5,NA,CASSLDWETQYF,TGTGCCAGCAGTTTAGATTGGGAGACCCAGTACTTC
TRBV10-3,15,TRBD1,TRBJ1-6,NA,CAISDPGQGDSPLHF,TGTGCCATCAGTGACCCCGGACAGGGTGATTCACCCCTCCACTTT
TRBV7-3,16,NA,TRBJ2-3,many,CASTPGGSTGGDTQYF,TGTGCCAGCACCCCTGGGGGCTCGACGGGGGGAGATACGCAGTATTTT
TRBV2,13,NA,TRBJ1-2,NA,CASTQRGYDGYTF,TGTGCCAGCACCCAACGGGGGTATGATGGCTACACCTTC
TRBV7-9,14,TRBD2,TRBJ2-1,many,CASNGGATYNEQFF,TGTGCCAGCAACGGGGGGGCAACTTACAATGAGCAGTTCTTC
TRBV24-1,13,NA,TRBJ2-2,NA,CATRDENTGELFF,TGTGCCACCCGGGACGAGAACACCGGGGAGCTGTTTTTT
TRBV20-1,15,NA,TRBJ1-6,NA,CSARVRTVNNSPLHF,TGCAGTGCTAGAGTAAGGACAGTGAATAATTCGCCCCTCCACTTT
TRBV20-1,12,NA,TRBJ2-7,NA,CSARSGLYEQYF,TGCAGTGCTAGGTCCGGGCTTTACGAGCAGTACTTC
TRBV7-2,15,NA,TRBJ2-3,NA,CASSMQTGDTDTQYF,TGTGCCAGCAGCATGCAGACGGGGGACACAGATACGCAGTATTTT
TRBV20-1,10,NA,TRBJ2-1,NA,CSAANNEQFF,TGCAGTGCCGCAAACAATGAGCAGTTCTTC
TRBV20-1,12,TRBD1,TRBJ1-2,many,CSARGQGAGYTF,TGCAGTGCCCGAGGACAGGGAGCTGGCTACACCTTC
TRBV29-1,13,TRBD1,TRBJ2-7,once,CSLVGQANYEQYF,TGCAGCTTAGTGGGACAGGCAAACTACGAGCAGTACTTC
TRBV10-2,12,TRBD1,TRBJ1-2,NA,CASSVDRGSYTF,TGCGCCAGCAGCGTGGACAGGGGGAGCTACACCTTC
TRBV27,13,TRBD1,TRBJ2-7,many,CASTGQGGYEQYF,TGTGCCAGCACCGGACAGGGCGGGTACGAGCAGTACTTC
TRBV10-3,14,NA,TRBJ2-7,NA,CAISPGLQGYEQYF,TGTGCCATCAGCCCGGGACTCCAAGGCTACGAGCAGTACTTC
TRBV15,16,TRBD1,TRBJ1-2,NA,CATSREALTGVEGYTF,TGTGCCACCAGCAGAGAAGCCCTGACAGGGGTCGAGGGCTACACCTTC
TRBV7-2,15,NA,TRBJ2-7,NA,CASSPGQGYSYEQYF,TGTGCCAGCAGCCCCGGGCAGGGGTACTCCTACGAGCAGTACTTC
TRBV6-2/TRBV6-3,15,TRBD1,TRBJ2-1,many,CASSWDRGPRDEQFF,TGTGCCAGCAGTTGGGACAGAGGTCCGAGGGATGAGCAGTTCTTC
TRBV9,13,NA,TRBJ2-5,NA,CASSQGDSETQYF,TGTGCCAGCAGCCAGGGGGACTCAGAGACCCAGTACTTC
TRBV2,15,NA,TRBJ1-6,many,CATAGGSSYNSPLHF,TGTGCCACCGCGGGGGGGAGCTCCTATAATTCACCCCTCCACTTT
TRBV25-1,16,NA,TRBJ2-5,NA,CASSGQEAGDRETQYF,TGTGCCAGCAGTGGCCAGGAGGCAGGGGATAGGGAGACCCAGTACTTC
TRBV5-8,15,TRBD2,TRBJ2-5,many,CASSPGWGGEETQYF,TGTGCCAGCAGCCCCGGGTGGGGGGGTGAAGAGACCCAGTACTTC
TRBV2,14,NA,TRBJ2-6,NA,CASSAFSGANVLTF,TGTGCCAGCAGTGCATTCTCTGGGGCCAACGTCCTGACTTTC